The next 7 T cell receptor beta chains were all read from a single sample in a study of shared clonotypes between healthy human individuals. Terminally differentiated effector memory CD45RA+ cells were excluded by CCR7 positive selection of CD45RO-negative cells. Sequencing used immunoSEQ multiplex PCR; TCRdb keeps in-frame clones, though not all of them. The data hold roughly 890,000 clones, with over 90% observed a single time. The source material was naive CD8+ T cells sorted from blood. The receptors shown here come from a man in his thirties or forties in good health.

V gene TRBV5-1 combines with J gene TRBJ2-3; TRBD1 aligns across 9 bases. The V and J ends lost 3 bases and 4 bases, in that order; junction bases with no gene match: 9. Germline V CDR1 and CDR2: SGHRS, YFSETQ. The CDR3 has 16 amino acids. The CDR3 loop reads CASSWGDRVFPDTQYF. For the CDR3, the DNA is TGCGCCAGCAGCTGGGGGGACAGGGTTTTCCCAGATACGCAGTATTTT.

The genes are TRBV6-1 and TRBJ1-2; D ambiguous. Trimming took 8 bases from V and 1 from J, leaving 14 bases between them. In germline, CDR1 is MNHNS, CDR2 SASEGT. The CDR3 runs 14 residues. CDR3 coding DNA: TGTGCCAGCTTCGGCCAGATTTTTAACTATGGCTACACCTTC. Encoded protein: CASFGQIFNYGYTF.

The rearrangement links TRBV18 to TRBJ2-3; possible D gene TRBD1, 6 bases. Trimming took 5 bases from V and 6 from J, leaving 9 bases between them. Germline V gene lookup returns CDR1 KGHSH and CDR2 LQKENI. The CDR3 is 12 amino acids. The CDR3 DNA reads as TGTGCCAGCTCAGGCAGGGGTGATACGCAGTATTTT. This sequence encodes CASSGRGDTQYF.

Regarding this clone: An end of the junction does not agree with germline; a read error may underlie this. This rearrangement joins TRBV2 to TRBJ1-2, with no clear D. The germline V gene has CDR1 SNHLY and CDR2 FYNNEI. CDR3 length: 8 amino acids. The CDR3 is CASSGLYF. The CDR3 nucleotides read TGTGCCAGCAGTGGATTATACTTC.

This sequence joins TRBV7-9 and TRBJ2-3; 7 positions match TRBD1. CDR1 is SEHNR and CDR2 is FQNEAQ in the germline V gene (reference sequence). V lost 5 bases to trimming and J lost 1 base; unmatched junction nucleotides: 6. This CDR3 is 15 amino acids long. CDR3 in amino acids: CASSRGQEGTDTQYF. CDR3 in DNA: TGTGCCAGCAGCCGCGGACAGGAAGGCACAGATACGCAGTATTTT.

CDR3 region: CASSFAGTQETQYF. DNA of the CDR3: TGTGCCAGCAGCTTTGCGGGAACACAAGAGACCCAGTACTTC. The chain links TRBV7-6 to TRBJ2-5; a weak D match, TRBD2 (6 bases). Trimming shortened V by 3 bases and J by 2 bases, and 10 bases separated the two germline ends. The CDR3 is 14 amino acids. Looked up from germline, CDR1 is SGHVS and CDR2 is FNYEAQ.

This rearrangement joins TRBV6-5 to TRBJ2-6; D call uncertain. The CDR3 totals 15 residues. The ends were cut back, 0 bases at V and 5 bases at J, with 8 bases in the middle. Germline V lookup: CDR1 MNHEY, CDR2 SVGAGI. The CDR3 sequence is CASSYSDPWANVLTF. In nucleotides, the CDR3 is TGTGCCAGCAGTTACTCGGATCCCTGGGCCAACGTCCTGACTTTC.